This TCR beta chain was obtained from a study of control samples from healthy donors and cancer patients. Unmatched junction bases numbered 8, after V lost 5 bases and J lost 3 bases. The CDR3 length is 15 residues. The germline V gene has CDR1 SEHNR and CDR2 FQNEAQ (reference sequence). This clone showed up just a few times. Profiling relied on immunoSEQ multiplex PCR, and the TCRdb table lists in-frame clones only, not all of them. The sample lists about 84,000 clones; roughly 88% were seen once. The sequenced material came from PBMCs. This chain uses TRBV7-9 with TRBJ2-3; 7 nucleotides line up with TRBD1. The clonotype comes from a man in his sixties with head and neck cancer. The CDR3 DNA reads TGTGCCAGCAGCCATGGACAGGTGTGGACAGATACGCAGTATTTT. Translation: CASSHGQVWTDTQYF.